These 30 T cell receptor beta chains were sequenced from one sample in a study of glioma-infiltrating T cells. Using RNA template, CDR3s of TCR alpha and beta were amplified with iRepertoire arm-PCR. TCRdb called the multiplex PCR reads again in MiXCR, with one record for every CDR3 protein. This repertoire shows 100,000 to 150,000 distinct CDR3 sequences, 23% found once; its top ten account for approximately 14%. Sequencing used glioma tissue, nonneoplastic brain tissue, or PBMCs (not recorded which). These receptors were collected from a human donor with low-grade glioma or glioblastoma, undergoing nonglioma brain surgery, or in good health (not recorded which).

Note on this clonotype: A single base separates this from a much larger clone, so it may be a read error. The chain carries TRBV7-9 and TRBJ2-3, with D hard to call. This CDR3 spans 12 amino acids. The germline CDR1 and CDR2 sequences are SEHNR and FQNEAQ (reference sequence). This CDR3 reads CASSRQRDAQYF. In DNA, the CDR3 is TGTGCCAGCAGCCGTCAACGAGATGCGCAGTATTTT.

DNA for the CDR3: TGCAGCATCGGGCAACAGCCCTACGAGCAGTACTTC. Its translation is CSIGQQPYEQYF. The V and J genes are TRBV29-1 and TRBJ2-7; D uncertain. CDR1 and CDR2 (germline): SQVTM, ANQGSEA. V was clipped by 8 bases and J by 2 bases, with 13 bases between them. This CDR3 is built from 12 residues.

At least ten counts were recorded for this clonotype. The gene calls are TRBV28 and TRBJ2-7; D possibly matches TRBD1 or TRBD2 (5 bases each). Trimming pared 7 bases from V and 6 bases from J, leaving 13 bases between. This CDR3 contains 12 residues. In germline, CDR1 is MDHEN, CDR2 SYDVKM. In DNA form, the CDR3 reads TGTGCCAGCACGCAGGGTGGGGGCGAGCAGTACTTC. It specifies CASTQGGGEQYF. Combining the CDR3 with reference TRBV28 and TRBJ2-7 gives the whole variable domain DVKVTQSSRYLVKRTGEKVFLECVQDMDHENMFWYRQDPGLGLRLIYFSYDVKMKEKGDIPEGYSVSREKKERFSLILESASTNQTSMYLCASTQGGGEQYFGPGTRLTVT.

The genes are TRBV11-3 and TRBJ1-5; D not resolved. Germline V gives CDR1 SGHNT, CDR2 YENEEA. The germline V and J ends were trimmed by 5 bases and 1 base, with 12 bases remaining between them. The CDR3 runs to 15 residues. In nucleotides, the CDR3 is TGTGCCAGCAGCCTTACCGCGAACAGCAATCAGCCCCAGCATTTT. Translating it yields CASSLTANSNQPQHF.

J is TRBJ2-3 and V is TRBV6-1, with D unclear. Trimming removed 7 bases from V and 4 bases from J, with 12 bases in between. CDR1 MNHNS and CDR2 SASEGT come from the germline V gene. The CDR3 sequence is 13 residues long. The CDR3 coding sequence is TGTGCCAGCATTGGACGAGACGCAGATACGCAGTATTTT. As protein: CASIGRDADTQYF.

This clonotype appeared many times. The chain carries TRBV6-6 and TRBJ2-2; D is unclear. The V gene lost 2 bases and the J gene lost 8 bases, with 12 bases spanning the gap. The CDR3 has 14 amino acids. In germline, CDR1 is MNHNY, CDR2 SVGAGI (reference sequence). DNA of the CDR3: TGTGCCAGCAGTTACACAGACAATAGGGGGGAGCTGTTTTTT. Its translation: CASSYTDNRGELFF.

This CDR3 reads CATEQGSRHTEAFF. For the CDR3, the DNA is TGTGCCACTGAACAAGGGAGTAGACACACTGAAGCTTTCTTT. This chain joins TRBV19 and TRBJ1-1; D call uncertain. This CDR3 comprises 14 residues. With 10 bases removed from V and 3 bases from J, the gap between germline ends came to 18 bases. Germline V gene sequence: CDR1 LNHDA, CDR2 SQIVND (reference sequence).

The chain recombines TRBV28 with TRBJ2-5; D remains unclear. Trimming shortened V by 5 bases and J by 7 bases, and 8 bases separated the two germline ends. This CDR3 contains 11 residues. From germline, CDR1 is MDHEN and CDR2 SYDVKM. The CDR3 protein is CASSREGTQYF. In DNA form, the CDR3 reads TGTGCCAGCAGTCGAGAAGGGACCCAGTACTTC.

This clonotype was recorded many times. The V and J genes are TRBV18 and TRBJ1-1; D ambiguous. The CDR3 spans 12 residues. Trimming removed 4 bases at V and 3 bases at J, with 6 bases between. Germline loops: CDR1 KGHSH, CDR2 LQKENI. CDR3 coding DNA: TGTGCCAGCTCACTGTCAGACACTGAAGCTTTCTTT. Its protein is CASSLSDTEAFF.

The count of this clonotype is one. The junction does not match germline at one end; this may be a read error. The chain has TRBV6-1 and TRBJ2-7; TRBD2 matches at 7 bases. The CDR3 sequence is 15 residues long. Germline CDR1 reads MNHNS; CDR2 reads SASEGT. The CDR3 is CASRAGEWASYEQYF. DNA of the CDR3: TGCGCCAGCAGGGCGGGAGAGTGGGCTTCCTACGAGCAGTACTTC.

The chain recombines TRBV29-1 with TRBJ2-7; 7 nucleotides match TRBD1. The V gene's germline CDR1 is SQVTM and CDR2 ANQGSEA. After removal of 6 bases from V and 5 bases from J, the junction contained 13 bases not matched to a gene. This CDR3 region has 14 residues. The CDR3 DNA reads TGCAGCGTAGTCCCCGAGACAGGGCTCGACGAGCAGTACTTC. This translates into CSVVPETGLDEQYF.

This clonotype turned up a few times. The chain employs TRBV2 and TRBJ1-5; D unclear. The CDR3 runs to 14 residues. Trimming shortened V by 1 base and J by 1 base, and 5 bases separated the two germline ends. Germline-derived CDR1 and CDR2 are SNHLY and FYNNEI. The CDR3 sequence is CASSEDRSNQPQHF. The CDR3 DNA follows: TGTGCCAGCAGTGAAGATCGAAGCAATCAGCCCCAGCATTTT.

A word on this clonotype: Relative to the germline gene, one junction end is altered; a read error may explain this. The genes are TRBV14 and TRBJ2-3; D is unresolved. Germline lookup yields CDR1 SGHDN and CDR2 FVKESK. This CDR3 is 12 amino acids long. CDR3 DNA: TGTGCCCGCCGCCCCGTGCCGGCTCCGCCGTCTTTT. It encodes CARRPVPAPPSF.

In its sample, this clonotype was seen once. The genes are TRBV15 and TRBJ2-5; possibly TRBD1 or TRBD2 for D (5 bases each). This CDR3 has 13 residues. Germline V gene lookup returns CDR1 LNHNV and CDR2 YYDKDF (reference sequence). Trimming cost V 11 bases and J 4 bases, with 17 bases left between them. In DNA, the CDR3 is TGTGCCGCTAGCAGAGCAGGGTTAGAGACCCAGTACTTC. It is translated as CAASRAGLETQYF.

The chain is built from TRBV6-2 or TRBV6-3 and TRBJ2-1; no reliable D call. The V and J ends lost 6 bases and 6 bases respectively, with 15 bases between them. CDR3 length equals 14 residues. The germline CDR1 and CDR2 sequences are MNHEY and SVGEGT. In nucleotides, the CDR3 is TGTGCCAGCAGATCCAATCTAGGGCCCAATGAGCAGTTCTTC. It translates to CASRSNLGPNEQFF.

This clonotype was counted many times. This chain's CDR3 is CASSQGTSGFYEQYF. The CDR3 DNA reads as TGCGCCAGCAGCCAAGGGACTAGCGGGTTCTACGAGCAGTACTTC. This rearrangement joins TRBV4-3 to TRBJ2-7; 11 bases fit TRBD2. This CDR3 region has 15 residues. Germline trimming cut 1 base from V and 3 bases from J; bases unmatched to any gene: 2. The germline gives CDR1 LGHNA, CDR2 YSLEER.

The chain links TRBV10-3 to TRBJ2-1; D is possibly TRBD1 (5 bases). The CDR3 consists of 14 residues. The germline V gene has CDR1 ENHRY and CDR2 SYGVKD. Trimming pared 2 bases from V and 8 bases from J, leaving 13 bases between. The CDR3 is CAISEGAWVDEQFF. CDR3 DNA sequence: TGTGCCATCAGTGAGGGGGCATGGGTTGATGAGCAGTTCTTC.

In regard to this clonotype: The germline gene is not matched at one end of the junction; a read error may be the cause. The chain employs TRBV7-6 and TRBJ2-3; a weak D match, TRBD1 (6 bases). CDR1 and CDR2 (germline): SGHVS, FNYEAQ. This CDR3 has 14 residues. CDR3 amino acids: CASSQQGSTDTQYF. For the CDR3, the DNA is TGTGCTAGCAGCCAGCAGGGGAGCACAGATACGCAGTATTTT.

This clonotype has ten or more counts. The CDR3 is CSANPMTSGHQETQYF. DNA of the CDR3: TGCAGTGCTAACCCAATGACTAGCGGGCACCAAGAGACCCAGTACTTC. The chain employs TRBV20-1 and TRBJ2-5, with 10 bases aligning to TRBD2. The germline V gene has CDR1 DFQATT and CDR2 SNEGSKA (reference sequence). The CDR3 consists of 16 residues. The V gene end was trimmed by 4 bases and the J gene end by 0 bases; junction bases not matched to a gene: 8.

CDR3 sequence reads: CASSPGQSRTYEQYF. CDR3 bases: TGTGCCAGCAGCCCTGGACAGAGCCGAACCTACGAGCAGTACTTC. The chain has TRBV12-3 or TRBV12-4 and TRBJ2-7, with D possibly matching TRBD1 (6 bases). Trimming removed 6 bases at V and 2 bases at J, with 17 bases between. The CDR3 loop spans 15 amino acids.

V and J are TRBV6-2 or TRBV6-3 and TRBJ2-7, with D hard to call. V was pared by 7 bases and J by 4 bases, with 11 bases between. Germline V gene lookup returns CDR1 MNHEY and CDR2 SVGEGT. The CDR3 covers 12 residues. CDR3 in amino acids: CASNMGYYEQYF. DNA for the CDR3: TGTGCCAGCAACATGGGCTATTACGAGCAGTACTTC.

This clonotype was seen many times. The V and J genes are TRBV7-3 and TRBJ2-5, with D perhaps matching TRBD1 (6 bases). Deletions cut 2 bases from V and 4 bases from J, with 14 bases between. This CDR3 has 15 amino acids. Per germline, CDR1 SGHTA and CDR2 FQGTGA. CDR3 nucleotides: TGTGCCAGCAGCTTACGCCCGACAGGCGTAGAGACCCAGTACTTC. This encodes CASSLRPTGVETQYF. The full variable domain, its missing parts supplied by reference TRBV7-3 and TRBJ2-5, is GAGVSQTPSNKVTEKGKYVELRCDPISGHTALYWYRQSLGQGPEFLIYFQGTGAADDSGLPNDRFFAVRPEGSVSTLKIQRTERGDSAVYLCASSLRPTGVETQYFGPGTRLLVL.

This clonotype was seen many times. V usage is TRBV28 and J usage is TRBJ2-6; D may correspond to TRBD1 or TRBD2 (5 bases each). The CDR3 is 15 amino acids. The V and J ends lost 11 bases and 0 bases respectively, with 14 bases between them. Germline-derived CDR1 and CDR2 are MDHEN and SYDVKM. The DNA of the CDR3 is TGTGCCGTAGACCGGGACGGCTCTGGGGCCAACGTCCTGACTTTC. Its translation: CAVDRDGSGANVLTF.

Only a few counts were recorded for this clonotype. This rearrangement joins TRBV19 to TRBJ2-5; D tentatively fits TRBD1 or TRBD2 (6 bases each). This CDR3 is 12 amino acids long. V was pared by 9 bases and J by 2 bases, with 10 bases between. Germline assignment: CDR1 LNHDA and CDR2 SQIVND (reference sequence). The DNA for the CDR3 is TGTGCCAGCCGGGGGCCACAAGAGACCCAGTACTTC. This gives the protein CASRGPQETQYF.

In its sample, this clonotype was seen many times. The CDR3 region has the DNA TGTGCCAGCAGGCGGGACAGGGGGTTAAGCAATCAGCCCCAGCATTTT. Its translation is CASRRDRGLSNQPQHF. This chain connects TRBV28 to TRBJ1-5, with 11 bases aligning to TRBD1. Germline V gene lookup returns CDR1 MDHEN and CDR2 SYDVKM. The CDR3 spans 16 residues. V lost 6 bases and J lost 1; bases outside the gene matches: 5.

In regard to this clonotype: This clone may be a read error of a much larger clone one base away. The rearrangement uses TRBV29-1 and TRBJ1-2; D not certain. The CDR3 totals 11 residues. V was clipped by 3 bases and J by 8 bases, with 10 bases between them. The germline CDR1 and CDR2 sequences are SQVTM and ANQGSEA. CDR3 amino acids: CSVEDARGYTF. The DNA for the CDR3 is TGCAGCGTTGAGGACGCCCGCGGCTACACCTTC.

This clonotype was detected ten times or more. The rearrangement uses TRBV6-1 and TRBJ1-2; D is ambiguous. V was cut by 8 bases and J by 7 bases, with 20 bases left in between. The CDR3 is made up of 14 amino acids. Germline loops: CDR1 MNHNS, CDR2 SASEGT. For the CDR3, the DNA is TGTGCCAGCCGAGTACCTTCGACCGGTTCTGGCTACACCTTC. Protein product: CASRVPSTGSGYTF.

As regards this clonotype: This may arise from a read error, as a much more abundant clone is one base away. The genes are TRBV3-1 and TRBJ2-7; a weak D match, TRBD2 (6 bases). The CDR3 extends over 13 amino acids. Trimming removed 6 bases from V and 3 bases from J, with 12 bases in between. Per the germline V gene, CDR1 is LGHDT and CDR2 is YNNKEL (reference sequence). The CDR3, as DNA: TGTGCCAGCAGACAGGACTATTTCTACGAGCAGTACTTC. Its translation is CASRQDYFYEQYF.

With respect to this clonotype: One junction end disagrees with the germline gene, perhaps due to a read error. J is TRBJ2-5 and V is TRBV20-1; tentatively, D is TRBD1 (6 bases). The CDR3 is made up of 13 amino acids. The germline gives CDR1 DFQATT, CDR2 SNEGSKA (reference sequence). The chain's CDR3 is CSAFGTRGEIQYF. CDR3 nucleotides: TGCAGTGCTTTCGGGACACGCGGCGAGATCCAGTACTTC.

In DNA form, the CDR3 reads TGCGCCAGCAGCTTTGACCGAGGGGGCGCAGGACCTTATGGCTACACCTTC. Encoded protein: CASSFDRGGAGPYGYTF. The rearrangement uses TRBV5-1 and TRBJ1-2; TRBD1 aligns across 7 bases. The CDR3 contains 17 residues. The V segment lost 2 bases and the J segment 5 bases; nucleotides outside the gene matches: 15. CDR1 SGHRS and CDR2 YFSETQ come from the germline V gene.